Listed below are T cell receptor beta chains from one sample, sequenced in a study of vaccination effects on CD4 cells after COVID-19. Libraries were prepared by immunoSEQ multiplex PCR; TCRdb keeps only in-frame clonotypes and omits some of them. The sample lists 20,000 to 30,000 clones, under 75% occurring once. Their antigens are not known. The sample in question was CD4+ T cells from PBMCs cultured with SARS-CoV-2 spike peptides, obtained before COVID-19 vaccination. All receptors derive from a human donor who had a prior SARS-CoV-2 infection. Both conserved end residues are part of each CDR3. Fields, in order: J gene, V gene, D gene, clone size, CDR3 DNA, CDR3 protein. The D gene is left open where the match is weak. Rows may omit the clone size; those that give it use once, few, many or a size class.

j_gene: TRBJ1-6
v_gene: TRBV28
d_gene: NA
abundance: few
CDR3nt: TGTGCCAGCAGATATTCGACAGGAGGAGATTCACCCCTCCACTTT
CDR3aa: CASRYSTGGDSPLHF

j_gene: TRBJ1-5
v_gene: TRBV19
d_gene: TRBD1
abundance: NA
CDR3nt: TGTGCCAGTAGGCTGACAGGGGGTCAGCCCCAGCATTTT
CDR3aa: CASRLTGGQPQHF

j_gene: TRBJ2-5
v_gene: TRBV5-1
d_gene: NA
abundance: NA
CDR3nt: TGCGCCAGCAGGGAGCCTAGCTGGGAGACCCAGTACTTC
CDR3aa: CASREPSWETQYF

j_gene: TRBJ2-5
v_gene: TRBV19
d_gene: TRBD2
abundance: once
CDR3nt: TGTGCCAGTAGTATCGACCGGGGGGGGGAGTACCAAGAGACCCAGTACTTC
CDR3aa: CASSIDRGGEYQETQYF

j_gene: TRBJ2-1
v_gene: TRBV3-1/TRBV3-2
d_gene: TRBD2
abundance: NA
CDR3nt: TGTGCCAGCAGCCAAGTGACTAGCGGGAGGGCCGTAGCTTTGCAGTTCTTC
CDR3aa: CASSQVTSGRAVALQFF

j_gene: TRBJ2-3
v_gene: TRBV11-3
d_gene: NA
abundance: NA
CDR3nt: TGTGCCAGCAGCATGAAGGATACGCAGTATTTT
CDR3aa: CASSMKDTQYF

j_gene: TRBJ1-2
v_gene: TRBV5-1
d_gene: NA
abundance: few
CDR3nt: TGCGCCAGCAGCCCGGACAGACTTAACTATGGCTACACCTTC
CDR3aa: CASSPDRLNYGYTF

j_gene: TRBJ1-2
v_gene: TRBV19
d_gene: NA
abundance: NA
CDR3nt: TGTGCCAGTAGTATCCTCCAGGAACACATCTATGGCTACACCTTC
CDR3aa: CASSILQEHIYGYTF

j_gene: TRBJ2-5
v_gene: TRBV6-1
d_gene: TRBD1
abundance: NA
CDR3nt: TGTGCCAGCAGTGAGACAGGGTACCAAGAGACCCAGTACTTC
CDR3aa: CASSETGYQETQYF

j_gene: TRBJ1-1
v_gene: TRBV4-1
d_gene: NA
abundance: few
CDR3nt: TGCGCCAGCAGCCAAGATCGAGGGCTTACTGAAGCTTTCTTT
CDR3aa: CASSQDRGLTEAFF

j_gene: TRBJ1-2
v_gene: TRBV6-1
d_gene: TRBD1
abundance: NA
CDR3nt: TGTGCCAGCAGTGAAGCGGGGACAGGGCGTGGCTACACCTTC
CDR3aa: CASSEAGTGRGYTF

j_gene: TRBJ1-6
v_gene: TRBV19
d_gene: TRBD1
abundance: few
CDR3nt: TGTGCCAGTGGGGGACAGTATAATTCACCCCTCCACTTT
CDR3aa: CASGGQYNSPLHF

j_gene: TRBJ1-1
v_gene: TRBV29-1
d_gene: NA
abundance: few
CDR3nt: TGCAGCGTTTCCAGGGGCATCGCTGAAGCTTTCTTT
CDR3aa: CSVSRGIAEAFF

j_gene: TRBJ2-7
v_gene: TRBV19
d_gene: NA
abundance: NA
CDR3nt: TGTGCCAGTAGCCCAGCCCCGGGTCTCTCTGACGAGCAGTACTTC
CDR3aa: CASSPAPGLSDEQYF

j_gene: TRBJ1-3
v_gene: TRBV30
d_gene: NA
abundance: NA
CDR3nt: TGTGCCTGGAGTAGAGGGACTGGAAACACCATATATTTT
CDR3aa: CAWSRGTGNTIYF

j_gene: TRBJ2-1
v_gene: TRBV7-9
d_gene: TRBD1
abundance: NA
CDR3nt: TGTGCCAGCACCTCCCCTTATCGGACAGGGGATACTGAGCAGTTCTTC
CDR3aa: CASTSPYRTGDTEQFF

j_gene: TRBJ1-1
v_gene: TRBV5-4
d_gene: TRBD1
abundance: NA
CDR3nt: TGTGCCAGCAGCTTGGAAGGGGGCTTGAACACTGAAGCTTCCTTT
CDR3aa: CASSLEGGLNTEASF

j_gene: TRBJ1-6
v_gene: TRBV6-1
d_gene: NA
abundance: NA
CDR3nt: TGTGCCAGCAGTGAAGCGCGGCAGAGATATAATTCACCCCTCCACTTT
CDR3aa: CASSEARQRYNSPLHF

j_gene: TRBJ2-5
v_gene: TRBV4-2
d_gene: NA
abundance: NA
CDR3nt: TGTGCCCCACCCTGGCCCCAGTACTTC
CDR3aa: CAPPWPQYF

j_gene: TRBJ1-4
v_gene: TRBV6-5
d_gene: TRBD1
abundance: NA
CDR3nt: TGTGCCAGCAGACGTACAGGGGGCGTTGAAAAACTGTTTTTT
CDR3aa: CASRRTGGVEKLFF

j_gene: TRBJ2-1
v_gene: TRBV24-1
d_gene: TRBD2
abundance: few
CDR3nt: TGTGCCACCAGTGATTTTAGCGGGACTGGAAATGAGCAGTTCTTC
CDR3aa: CATSDFSGTGNEQFF

j_gene: TRBJ1-6
v_gene: TRBV1
d_gene: NA
abundance: NA
CDR3nt: TGCACCAGCAGCCAAGAAGGAACCGGCTCCTATAATTCACCCCTCCACTTT
CDR3aa: CTSSQEGTGSYNSPLHF

j_gene: TRBJ1-2
v_gene: TRBV5-1
d_gene: NA
abundance: NA
CDR3nt: TGCGCCAGCAGCGGGGGCGACGCGGGGTATGGCTACACCTTC
CDR3aa: CASSGGDAGYGYTF

j_gene: TRBJ2-7
v_gene: TRBV5-1
d_gene: NA
abundance: NA
CDR3nt: TGCGCCAGCAGCTGGGAAATGGACACCATTTACGAGCAGTACTTC
CDR3aa: CASSWEMDTIYEQYF

j_gene: TRBJ2-5
v_gene: TRBV7-2
d_gene: TRBD2
abundance: NA
CDR3nt: TGTGCCAGCAGCTTAGCCCGGACTAGCGGGAGAGGGTTAGAGACCCAGTACTTC
CDR3aa: CASSLARTSGRGLETQYF

j_gene: TRBJ2-3
v_gene: TRBV7-2
d_gene: NA
abundance: NA
CDR3nt: TGTGCCAGCAGCACGAGGGACCGCAGGAATACGCAGTATTTT
CDR3aa: CASSTRDRRNTQYF

j_gene: TRBJ2-1
v_gene: TRBV6-5
d_gene: NA
abundance: NA
CDR3nt: TGTGCCAGCAGTTACTCTCGGGATTCTGCCCACAATGAGCAGTTCTTC
CDR3aa: CASSYSRDSAHNEQFF

j_gene: TRBJ2-5
v_gene: TRBV5-8
d_gene: TRBD2
abundance: NA
CDR3nt: TGTGCCAGCAGCTTGGGACTAGCGGGGGCCTCTTTACAAGAGACCCAGTACTTC
CDR3aa: CASSLGLAGASLQETQYF

j_gene: TRBJ2-7
v_gene: TRBV5-1
d_gene: NA
abundance: NA
CDR3nt: TGCGCCAGCAGCTTGGTTTCGACAGGAAACTACGAGCAGTACTTC
CDR3aa: CASSLVSTGNYEQYF

j_gene: TRBJ2-3
v_gene: TRBV2
d_gene: TRBD2
abundance: NA
CDR3nt: TGTGCCAGCCTCGGGGTTAGCGGGGGGGTGGGAGATACGCAGTATTTT
CDR3aa: CASLGVSGGVGDTQYF

j_gene: TRBJ1-6
v_gene: TRBV5-8
d_gene: NA
abundance: NA
CDR3nt: TGTGCCAGCAGCTGGGAGCGGGGTTCCTATAATTCACCCCTCCACTTT
CDR3aa: CASSWERGSYNSPLHF

j_gene: TRBJ1-5
v_gene: TRBV5-8
d_gene: TRBD1
abundance: few
CDR3nt: TGTGCCAGCAGCTTAGGCGGGACAGGGTACAATCAGCCCCAGCATTTT
CDR3aa: CASSLGGTGYNQPQHF

j_gene: TRBJ1-2
v_gene: TRBV28
d_gene: NA
abundance: few
CDR3nt: TGTGCCAGCAATCCAGGGAACTATGGCTACACCTTC
CDR3aa: CASNPGNYGYTF

j_gene: TRBJ2-5
v_gene: TRBV9
d_gene: NA
abundance: NA
CDR3nt: TGTGCCAGCAGCGGCTTCGGGGCGGAGGGGGGCCAAGAGACCCAGTACTTC
CDR3aa: CASSGFGAEGGQETQYF

j_gene: TRBJ1-2
v_gene: TRBV28
d_gene: NA
abundance: NA
CDR3nt: TGTGCCAGCAGTTTATTAGGACGGACGAGAGGCTATGGCTACACCTTC
CDR3aa: CASSLLGRTRGYGYTF

j_gene: TRBJ1-4
v_gene: TRBV6-5
d_gene: TRBD1
abundance: NA
CDR3nt: TGTGCCAGCAGAAGACAGGGAAATGAAAAACTGTTTTTT
CDR3aa: CASRRQGNEKLFF

j_gene: TRBJ2-5
v_gene: TRBV4-2
d_gene: TRBD2
abundance: NA
CDR3nt: TGTGCCAGCAGCCAGACTCCCTCGGGACTAGCGGGGGACTTACAAGAGACCCAGTACTTC
CDR3aa: CASSQTPSGLAGDLQETQYF

j_gene: TRBJ1-1
v_gene: TRBV10-3
d_gene: NA
abundance: few
CDR3nt: TGTGCCATCAGCCAGACGCTAACGAACACTGAAGCTTTCTTT
CDR3aa: CAISQTLTNTEAFF

j_gene: TRBJ2-1
v_gene: TRBV11-2
d_gene: TRBD1
abundance: NA
CDR3nt: TGTGCCAGCAGCTTCACCAGGGGGATGGATGAGCAGTTCTTC
CDR3aa: CASSFTRGMDEQFF

j_gene: TRBJ2-7
v_gene: TRBV7-5
d_gene: NA
abundance: NA
CDR3nt: TGTGCCAGAAGCTCGGGACAGGTCTCCTACGAGCAGTACTTC
CDR3aa: CARSSGQVSYEQYF

j_gene: TRBJ2-7
v_gene: TRBV11-2
d_gene: NA
abundance: NA
CDR3nt: TGTGCCAGCAGCAGATCACGGGGGCAGGGTTCCCACGAGCAGTACTTC
CDR3aa: CASSRSRGQGSHEQYF

j_gene: TRBJ2-5
v_gene: TRBV21-1
d_gene: NA
abundance: NA
CDR3nt: TGTGCCAGCAGACAACTCGGGACAGGGGGACTAGCGGGGCCCCAAGAGACCCAGTACTTC
CDR3aa: CASRQLGTGGLAGPQETQYF

j_gene: TRBJ2-1
v_gene: TRBV12-1
d_gene: NA
abundance: few
CDR3nt: TGTGCCAGCAGCTTTGCTGGGCGCATCCCCGCGGAGTTCTTC
CDR3aa: CASSFAGRIPAEFF

j_gene: TRBJ2-1
v_gene: TRBV18
d_gene: TRBD2
abundance: NA
CDR3nt: TGTGCCAGCTCACCAACTAGCGCCCCCCCGGATGAGCAGTTCTTC
CDR3aa: CASSPTSAPPDEQFF

j_gene: TRBJ2-3
v_gene: TRBV11-2
d_gene: TRBD2
abundance: few
CDR3nt: TGTGCCAGCAGCTTAAACCCCCCGGGGGGGGGAGGAGATACGCAGTATTTT
CDR3aa: CASSLNPPGGGGDTQYF

j_gene: TRBJ2-7
v_gene: TRBV18
d_gene: TRBD1
abundance: NA
CDR3nt: TGTGCCAGCTCACCGACAGGGGGCTCCTACGAGCAGTACTTC
CDR3aa: CASSPTGGSYEQYF

j_gene: TRBJ2-1
v_gene: TRBV6-5
d_gene: NA
abundance: NA
CDR3nt: TGTGCCAGCCAGTTACGAACTACACACTACAATGAGCAGTTCTTC
CDR3aa: CASQLRTTHYNEQFF

j_gene: TRBJ2-5
v_gene: TRBV3-1/TRBV3-2
d_gene: NA
abundance: NA
CDR3nt: TGTGCCAGCAGCCAAGATGGTATAGTAGAGACCCAGTACTTC
CDR3aa: CASSQDGIVETQYF

j_gene: TRBJ2-5
v_gene: TRBV7-3
d_gene: NA
abundance: NA
CDR3nt: TGTGCCAGCAGCGCAGACAGGCAAGAGACCCAGTACTTC
CDR3aa: CASSADRQETQYF

j_gene: TRBJ2-1
v_gene: TRBV18
d_gene: NA
abundance: once
CDR3nt: TGTGCCAGCTCATACCAGGTGGGGGCCTACAATGAGCAGTTCTTC
CDR3aa: CASSYQVGAYNEQFF

j_gene: TRBJ1-3
v_gene: TRBV29-1
d_gene: NA
abundance: NA
CDR3nt: TGCAGCGTTCGGGACTCTCTCTCTGGAAACACCATATATTTT
CDR3aa: CSVRDSLSGNTIYF

j_gene: TRBJ2-7
v_gene: TRBV6-5
d_gene: NA
abundance: NA
CDR3nt: TGTGCCACCCGTTCAGCTCAAACATACGAGCAGTACTTC
CDR3aa: CATRSAQTYEQYF

j_gene: TRBJ2-2
v_gene: TRBV24-1
d_gene: NA
abundance: NA
CDR3nt: TGTGCCACCAGTGATTTGACGGAGGTTGGCACCGGACTCAACACCGGGGAGCTGTTTTTT
CDR3aa: CATSDLTEVGTGLNTGELFF